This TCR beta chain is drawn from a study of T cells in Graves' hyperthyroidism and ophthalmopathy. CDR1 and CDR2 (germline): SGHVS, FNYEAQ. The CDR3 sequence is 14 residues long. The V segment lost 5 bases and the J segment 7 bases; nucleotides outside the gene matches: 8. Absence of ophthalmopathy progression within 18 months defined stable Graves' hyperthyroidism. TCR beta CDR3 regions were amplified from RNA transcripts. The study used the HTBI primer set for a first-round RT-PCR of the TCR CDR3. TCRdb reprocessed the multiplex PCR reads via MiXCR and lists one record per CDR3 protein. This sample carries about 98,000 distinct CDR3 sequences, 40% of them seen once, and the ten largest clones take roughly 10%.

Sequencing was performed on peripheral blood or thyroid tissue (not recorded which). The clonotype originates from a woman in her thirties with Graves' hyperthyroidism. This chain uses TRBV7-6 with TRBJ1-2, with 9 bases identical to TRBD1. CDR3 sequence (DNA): TGTGCCAGCAGCACATCCGGGACAGGGCTTGGCTACACCTTC. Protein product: CASSTSGTGLGYTF.